These T cell receptor beta chains were read from a single sample in a study of blood T cell repertoires in COVID-19. Data came from immunoSEQ multiplex PCR; TCRdb stores just in-frame clones and leaves some out. The sample has under 110,000 clones, 84% seen once. Sample: peripheral blood. Receptors were obtained from a woman aged 55-69 years with acute or convalescent COVID-19. CDR3s include the opening cysteine and the closing phenylalanine or tryptophan. The order of the fields is J gene, V gene, CDR3 protein.

TRBJ1-3 | TRBV7-9 | CASSLAPGTGASSGNTIYF
TRBJ1-1 | TRBV6-5 | CASRTAGPEAFF
TRBJ1-4 | TRBV6-2/TRBV6-3 | CASSYGRLNEKLFF
TRBJ1-2 | TRBV2 | CASSEIGTGFNYGYTF
TRBJ2-7 | TRBV11-1 | CASSLGLGNPYEQYF
TRBJ1-1 | TRBV27 | CASSLFWSDTEAFF
TRBJ2-5 | TRBV7-2 | CASSLSGTDEETQYF
TRBJ2-7 | TRBV28 | CATRTSGTYEQYF
TRBJ2-7 | TRBV10-2 | CASKKQGSSSYEQYF
TRBJ2-5 | TRBV3-1/TRBV3-2 | CASSLTWGTSGVETQYF
TRBJ1-2 | TRBV6-5 | CAIGKGQAKPYGYTF
TRBJ1-2 | TRBV27 | CASSRTGTYGYTF
TRBJ2-7 | TRBV2 | CASSERGQGYYEQYF
TRBJ1-5 | TRBV15 | CATSREYRGIQPQHF
TRBJ1-1 | TRBV6-5 | CASSYSSVRGTEAFF
TRBJ2-3 | TRBV4-2 | CASSQDLPDTQYF
TRBJ1-6 | TRBV2 | CASSVAGKNSPLHF
TRBJ2-5 | TRBV11-2 | CASSLVGGGEETQYF
TRBJ2-3 | TRBV19 | CASSRDPGGGTQYF
TRBJ1-2 | TRBV5-4 | CASSLALPGDYGYTF